The rows below give T cell receptor beta chains drawn from one sample of a study of OX40 agonist ivuxolimab in advanced cancers. This table comes from immunoSEQ multiplex PCR, and its TCRdb copy is limited to in-frame clones, with some not included. The data show some 8,800 clones, with 88% seen just once and over 9% held by the top ten. The material sequenced was CD4+ or CD8+ T cells sorted from blood, taken in a trial of the OX40 agonist ivuxolimab. These receptors were taken from an adult with an advanced solid tumor such as melanoma, head and neck, liver or kidney cancer. Both conserved end residues are part of each CDR3. Each record gives: CDR3 protein, CDR3 DNA, V gene, J gene, clone size, D gene. The D gene is left open where the match is weak. Rows give clone size only sometimes, using once, few, many, or a class for an expanded clone.

CDR3 protein: CASSFQGAGEQYF
CDR3 DNA: TGTGCCAGCAGTTTCCAGGGGGCCGGCGAGCAGTACTTC
V gene: TRBV27
J gene: TRBJ2-7
clone size: NA
D gene: TRBD1

CDR3 protein: CASSIRAGGSDTQYF
CDR3 DNA: TGTGCCAGTAGTATACGTGCAGGGGGGTCAGATACGCAGTATTTT
V gene: TRBV19
J gene: TRBJ2-3
clone size: NA
D gene: NA

CDR3 protein: CASSPSGGWDEQFF
CDR3 DNA: TGTGCCAGCAGCCCTAGCGGGGGGTGGGATGAGCAGTTCTTC
V gene: TRBV7-9
J gene: TRBJ2-1
clone size: once
D gene: TRBD2

CDR3 protein: CASSLEGDQPGNEQFF
CDR3 DNA: TGTGCCAGCAGCTTAGAGGGCGACCAGCCGGGGAATGAGCAGTTCTTC
V gene: TRBV11-2
J gene: TRBJ2-1
clone size: once
D gene: NA

CDR3 protein: CASSEIRQGGDSPLHF
CDR3 DNA: TGTGCCAGCAGTGAGATCAGGCAGGGTGGTGACTCACCCCTCCACTTT
V gene: TRBV2
J gene: TRBJ1-6
clone size: NA
D gene: NA

CDR3 protein: CASSQGQETQYF
CDR3 DNA: TGTGCCAGCAGCCAAGGCCAAGAGACCCAGTACTTC
V gene: TRBV7-9
J gene: TRBJ2-5
clone size: NA
D gene: NA

CDR3 protein: CASSSGRGTGSPYEQYF
CDR3 DNA: TGTGCCAGCAGCTCTGGACGGGGGACAGGCAGTCCCTACGAGCAGTACTTC
V gene: TRBV5-4
J gene: TRBJ2-7
clone size: NA
D gene: TRBD1

CDR3 protein: CASGWTRAYEQYF
CDR3 DNA: TGTGCTAGTGGTTGGACCCGAGCCTACGAGCAGTACTTC
V gene: TRBV12-5
J gene: TRBJ2-7
clone size: NA
D gene: NA

CDR3 protein: CASSEGQGAYEQYF
CDR3 DNA: TGTGCCAGCAGTGAGGGACAGGGGGCCTACGAGCAGTACTTC
V gene: TRBV6-1
J gene: TRBJ2-7
clone size: NA
D gene: TRBD1

CDR3 protein: CSGLGTAFTDTQYF
CDR3 DNA: TGCAGCGGCCTAGGGACCGCCTTCACAGATACGCAGTATTTT
V gene: TRBV29-1
J gene: TRBJ2-3
clone size: NA
D gene: NA

CDR3 protein: CASSIQGDTEAFF
CDR3 DNA: TGTGCCAGTAGTATACAGGGGGACACTGAAGCTTTCTTT
V gene: TRBV19
J gene: TRBJ1-1
clone size: few
D gene: TRBD1

CDR3 protein: CASSRGQLYEQYF
CDR3 DNA: TGTGCCAGCAGCCGTGGACAGCTCTACGAGCAGTACTTC
V gene: TRBV11-2
J gene: TRBJ2-7
clone size: NA
D gene: NA

CDR3 protein: CATKRGPLGNTEAFF
CDR3 DNA: TGTGCCACCAAGAGGGGCCCTCTGGGGAACACTGAAGCTTTCTTT
V gene: TRBV19
J gene: TRBJ1-1
clone size: medium-sized
D gene: NA

CDR3 protein: CASSYGAGWFF
CDR3 DNA: TGTGCCAGCAGCTACGGAGCGGGGTGGTTCTTC
V gene: TRBV5-6
J gene: TRBJ2-1
clone size: NA
D gene: TRBD2

CDR3 protein: CASSLLGGDRNLNTEAFF
CDR3 DNA: TGTGCCAGCAGTTTATTGGGGGGGGACAGGAACCTGAACACTGAAGCTTTCTTT
V gene: TRBV27
J gene: TRBJ1-1
clone size: NA
D gene: TRBD1

CDR3 protein: CASSLDSTDTQYF
CDR3 DNA: TGTGCCAGCAGCTTAGATTCCACAGATACGCAGTATTTT
V gene: TRBV11-2
J gene: TRBJ2-3
clone size: NA
D gene: NA

CDR3 protein: CASSTTGRVAYEQYF
CDR3 DNA: TGTGCCAGCAGCACCACAGGGAGGGTTGCCTACGAGCAGTACTTC
V gene: TRBV5-4
J gene: TRBJ2-7
clone size: NA
D gene: NA

CDR3 protein: CASSLDFSGELFF
CDR3 DNA: TGTGCCAGCAGCTTAGATTTTTCCGGGGAGCTGTTTTTT
V gene: TRBV11-2
J gene: TRBJ2-2
clone size: NA
D gene: NA

CDR3 protein: CATSRDLLSELFF
CDR3 DNA: TGTGCCACCAGCAGAGATCTTTTATCCGAGCTGTTTTTT
V gene: TRBV15
J gene: TRBJ2-2
clone size: NA
D gene: NA

CDR3 protein: CASRDPGQGGNTIYF
CDR3 DNA: TGTGCCAGCAGAGATCCGGGACAGGGAGGGAACACCATATATTTT
V gene: TRBV2
J gene: TRBJ1-3
clone size: NA
D gene: TRBD1

CDR3 protein: CASSLAWMSSYEQYF
CDR3 DNA: TGTGCCAGCAGTTTGGCGTGGATGAGCTCCTACGAGCAGTACTTC
V gene: TRBV27
J gene: TRBJ2-7
clone size: NA
D gene: NA

CDR3 protein: CASSSPEDSYEQYF
CDR3 DNA: TGTGCCAGCAGCTCCCCCGAGGACTCCTACGAGCAGTACTTC
V gene: TRBV13
J gene: TRBJ2-7
clone size: NA
D gene: NA

CDR3 protein: CASSSTGDGGQPQHF
CDR3 DNA: TGTGCCAGCAGCTCAACAGGGGATGGAGGTCAGCCCCAGCATTTT
V gene: TRBV5-5
J gene: TRBJ1-5
clone size: medium-sized
D gene: TRBD1

CDR3 protein: CASSSPYGKDYEQYF
CDR3 DNA: TGTGCCAGCAGCTCACCCTATGGTAAGGACTACGAGCAGTACTTC
V gene: TRBV11-2
J gene: TRBJ2-7
clone size: NA
D gene: NA

CDR3 protein: CASSLDAGALGEQYF
CDR3 DNA: TGTGCCAGCAGCTTGGACGCGGGGGCCCTGGGCGAGCAGTACTTC
V gene: TRBV5-4
J gene: TRBJ2-7
clone size: NA
D gene: NA

CDR3 protein: CASSSGLAGRGNEQFF
CDR3 DNA: TGTGCCAGCAGCTCAGGACTAGCGGGAAGAGGCAATGAGCAGTTCTTC
V gene: TRBV13
J gene: TRBJ2-1
clone size: NA
D gene: TRBD2

CDR3 protein: CASSQELGMANQPQHF
CDR3 DNA: TGCGCCAGCAGCCAGGAACTAGGGATGGCCAATCAGCCCCAGCATTTT
V gene: TRBV4-1
J gene: TRBJ1-5
clone size: NA
D gene: NA

CDR3 protein: CASSLTGTGGPNEQFF
CDR3 DNA: TGTGCCAGTAGTCTTACCGGGACAGGGGGCCCAAATGAGCAGTTCTTC
V gene: TRBV19
J gene: TRBJ2-1
clone size: NA
D gene: TRBD1

CDR3 protein: CASSMRGAHEQYF
CDR3 DNA: TGTGCCAGTAGTATGCGGGGGGCCCACGAGCAGTACTTC
V gene: TRBV19
J gene: TRBJ2-7
clone size: NA
D gene: TRBD2

CDR3 protein: CASSLWGAEGYTF
CDR3 DNA: TGTGCCAGCAGTTTATGGGGGGCGGAGGGCTACACCTTC
V gene: TRBV28
J gene: TRBJ1-2
clone size: NA
D gene: NA

CDR3 protein: CASSLGQGDYEQYF
CDR3 DNA: TGCGCCAGCAGCTTGGGACAGGGGGACTACGAGCAGTACTTC
V gene: TRBV5-1
J gene: TRBJ2-7
clone size: NA
D gene: TRBD1

CDR3 protein: CASSRDRGRSDTQYF
CDR3 DNA: TGTGCCAGTAGTAGGGACAGGGGGCGCTCGGATACGCAGTATTTT
V gene: TRBV19
J gene: TRBJ2-3
clone size: NA
D gene: TRBD1

CDR3 protein: CATSIDRQTYGYTF
CDR3 DNA: TGTGCCACCAGCATCGATCGGCAGACCTATGGCTACACCTTC
V gene: TRBV15
J gene: TRBJ1-2
clone size: NA
D gene: NA

CDR3 protein: CASSGGQGLTGELFF
CDR3 DNA: TGTGCCAGCAGCGGAGGACAGGGACTTACCGGGGAGCTGTTTTTT
V gene: TRBV9
J gene: TRBJ2-2
clone size: NA
D gene: TRBD1

CDR3 protein: CASSFNAQVNTEAFF
CDR3 DNA: TGTGCCAGCAGTTTCAATGCACAGGTGAACACTGAAGCTTTCTTT
V gene: TRBV28
J gene: TRBJ1-1
clone size: NA
D gene: NA

CDR3 protein: CASSKGFGGTYEQYF
CDR3 DNA: TGTGCCAGCAGCAAGGGGTTCGGGGGAACCTACGAGCAGTACTTC
V gene: TRBV7-9
J gene: TRBJ2-7
clone size: NA
D gene: NA